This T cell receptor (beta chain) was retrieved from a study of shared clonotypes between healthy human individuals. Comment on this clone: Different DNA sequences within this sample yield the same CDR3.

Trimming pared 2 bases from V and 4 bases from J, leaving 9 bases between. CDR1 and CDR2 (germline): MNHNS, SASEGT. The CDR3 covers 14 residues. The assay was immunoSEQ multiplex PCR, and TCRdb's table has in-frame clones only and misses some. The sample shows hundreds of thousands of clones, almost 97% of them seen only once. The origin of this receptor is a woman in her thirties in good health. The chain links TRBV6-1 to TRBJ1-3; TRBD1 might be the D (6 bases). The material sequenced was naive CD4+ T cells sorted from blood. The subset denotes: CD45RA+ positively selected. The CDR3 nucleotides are TGTGCCAGCAGTGAACGGGGGCGAGGAAACACCATATATTTT. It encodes CASSERGRGNTIYF.